The next 22 T cell receptor beta chains were all read from a single sample in a study of identical twins. Via MiXCR, TCRdb re-called the 5' RACE reads, giving one row per CDR3 protein. The table includes a few hundred thousand distinct CDR3 sequences, around 8% detected once. These data were also filed under a second study, of yellow fever vaccine responses in identical twins.

The specimen sequenced was CD8+ T cells sorted from blood. These receptors were obtained from a woman aged 18-29 years in good health.

This clonotype has ten or more counts. This chain uses TRBV11-2 with TRBJ2-3; TRBD2 matches at 9 bases. The length of the CDR3 is 16 residues. Germline CDR1 reads SGHAT; CDR2 reads FQNNGV. The V segment lost 0 bases and the J segment 0 bases; nucleotides outside the gene matches: 1. CDR3 protein: CASSLDLAGSTDTQYF. The CDR3 DNA sequence: TGTGCCAGCAGCTTAGATCTAGCGGGGAGCACAGATACGCAGTATTTT.

The table lists this clonotype with many counts. CDR3 region: CASSGKAGQPSYNEQFF. As DNA, the CDR3 is TGTGCCAGCAGTGGGAAAGCGGGGCAGCCTTCCTACAATGAGCAGTTCTTC. The gene calls are TRBV25-1 and TRBJ2-1; 7 nucleotides match TRBD2. Looked up from germline, CDR1 is MGHDK and CDR2 is SYGVNS. The trim removed 4 bases at V and 1 base at J, leaving 10 bases unmatched. The CDR3 has 17 amino acids.

In this sample, this clonotype turned up many times. J is TRBJ2-7 and V is TRBV29-1, with 9 bases identical to TRBD2. V was clipped by 5 bases and J by 8 bases; unmatched bases: 7. The CDR3 is 12 amino acids. Looked up from germline, CDR1 is SQVTM and CDR2 is ANQGSEA. The CDR3: CSVRLADTQQYF. The CDR3, as DNA: TGCAGCGTTAGACTAGCGGATACGCAGCAGTACTTC.

This chain joins TRBV2 and TRBJ2-5; D tentatively fits TRBD1 or TRBD2 (6 bases each). This CDR3 has 14 residues. Per the germline V gene, CDR1 is SNHLY and CDR2 is FYNNEI. Between the trimmed V and J ends, which lost 6 bases and 2 bases, there was a span of 13 bases. The CDR3 region is CASSWGALQETQYF. The DNA for the CDR3 is TGTGCCAGCAGCTGGGGGGCCCTACAAGAGACCCAGTACTTC.

This clonotype was counted at least ten times. The J gene is TRBJ2-6, the V gene TRBV4-3; 7 bases are shared with TRBD1. CDR3 length: 16 amino acids. CDR1 and CDR2 from the germline V gene are LGHNA and YSLEER. The V segment lost 0 bases and the J segment 4 bases; nucleotides outside the gene matches: 3. CDR3 in amino acids: CASSQDRGQGANVLTF. The DNA for the CDR3 is TGCGCCAGCAGCCAAGATCGGGGACAGGGGGCCAACGTCCTGACTTTC.

This clonotype came up many times. V is TRBV15 and J is TRBJ2-7; tentatively, D is TRBD1 (5 bases). Germline CDR1 LNHNV, CDR2 YYDKDF (reference sequence). The CDR3 has 15 residues. Trimming took off 0 bases at V and 2 bases at J, with 11 bases between the two ends. DNA of the CDR3: TGTGCCACCAGCAGAGAGCCAGGGTTGCCCTACGAGCAGTACTTC. Translated, it gives CATSREPGLPYEQYF.

Only a few counts were recorded for this clonotype. The J gene is TRBJ2-1, the V gene TRBV24-1; the match to TRBD2 covers 13 bases. The CDR3 is 21 residues long. The junction had 18 bases not matched to a gene; V was cut back by 2 bases and J by 6 bases. Per the germline V gene, CDR1 is KGHDR and CDR2 is SFDVKD. This CDR3 is CATSDSTGTSGIELRVNEQFF. The DNA for the CDR3 is TGTGCCACCAGTGATTCCACCGGGACTAGCGGGATAGAATTAAGGGTCAATGAGCAGTTCTTC.

This clonotype was recorded a few times. V is TRBV9 and J is TRBJ2-7; tentative D call: TRBD2 (6 bases). V shed 4 bases and J shed 0 bases, with 17 bases lying between them. Per the germline V gene, CDR1 is SGDLS and CDR2 is YYNGEE. The CDR3 is made up of 16 amino acids. DNA for the CDR3: TGTGCCAGCAGCCCCGATGAGCGGGTGGGCTCCTACGAGCAGTACTTC. It is translated as CASSPDERVGSYEQYF.

This clonotype was counted between two and nine times. The V call is TRBV5-5, the J call TRBJ2-7; the D is unclear. The CDR3 has 14 amino acids. The V end lost 3 bases, the J end lost 0 bases, and 10 bases lay between the germline ends. Germline assignment: CDR1 SGHKS and CDR2 YYEKEE (reference sequence). The CDR3 nucleotides read TGTGCCAGCAGCTACAGCCTCCTCTCCTACGAGCAGTACTTC. Residues: CASSYSLLSYEQYF.

This clonotype was seen a few times. The chain recombines TRBV9 with TRBJ2-2; 7 bases line up with TRBD1. The CDR3 length is 14 residues. The junction had 5 bases not matched to a gene; V was cut back by 3 bases and J by 6 bases. Germline lookup yields CDR1 SGDLS and CDR2 YYNGEE. The CDR3 is CASSGRDSAGELFF. The CDR3 DNA sequence: TGTGCCAGCAGCGGCCGGGACAGTGCCGGGGAGCTGTTTTTT.

This clonotype was recorded a few times. This rearrangement joins TRBV11-2 to TRBJ2-1; 8 bases fit TRBD2. This CDR3 comprises 17 residues. Germline values: CDR1 SGHAT, CDR2 FQNNGV. With 4 bases clipped from V and 0 bases from J, the junction kept 8 bases outside the gene matches. CDR3: CASSSPVLADSYNEQFF. The CDR3 coding sequence is TGTGCCAGCAGCTCCCCGGTACTAGCGGACTCCTACAATGAGCAGTTCTTC.

Regarding this clonotype: This sequence may be a read error, since a much larger clone differs from it by one base. This sequence joins TRBV10-3 and TRBJ1-6; D unresolved. Trimming removed 5 bases at V and 0 bases at J, with 14 bases between. Germline CDR1 and CDR2: ENHRY and SYGVKD. The CDR3 runs 17 residues. The CDR3 here is CAISLRARTSYNSPLHF. CDR3 sequence (DNA): TGTGCCATCAGTTTGAGAGCCCGCACCTCCTATAATTCACCCCTCCACTTT.

The table lists this clonotype with a few counts. The chain has TRBV7-2 and TRBJ2-7; D is perhaps TRBD2 (6 bases). Trimming cost V 6 bases and J 0 bases, with 15 bases left between them. The CDR3 runs to 15 residues. Germline V lookup: CDR1 SGHTA, CDR2 FQGNSA. Here the CDR3 reads CASRLPGLTSYEQYF. In DNA, the CDR3 is TGTGCCAGCAGGCTTCCGGGACTTACCTCCTACGAGCAGTACTTC. Variable domain in full (rest from reference TRBV7-2 and TRBJ2-7): GAGVSQSPSNKVTEKGKDVELRCDPISGHTALYWYRQSLGQGLEFLIYFQGNSAPDKSGLPSDRFSAERTGGSVSTLTIQRTQQEDSAVYLCASRLPGLTSYEQYFGPGTRLTVT.

This clonotype was recorded a few times. The V and J genes are TRBV28 and TRBJ2-7, with 12 bases identical to TRBD2. Per germline, CDR1 MDHEN and CDR2 SYDVKM. The ends lost 3 bases at V and 2 bases at J; junction bases unmatched: 14. This CDR3 region has 19 residues. The chain's CDR3 is CASSFVSSGRAVSPYEQYF. The CDR3, as DNA: TGTGCCAGCAGTTTTGTCTCTAGCGGGAGGGCCGTGTCCCCCTACGAGCAGTACTTC.

The sample holds a few counts of this clonotype. The chain joins TRBV20-1 to TRBJ2-7; the match to TRBD2 covers 10 bases. The CDR3 runs to 15 residues. Unmatched junction bases numbered 11, after V lost 5 bases and J lost 4 bases. Per the germline V gene, CDR1 is DFQATT and CDR2 is SNEGSKA (reference sequence). The CDR3 nucleotides read TGCAGTGCTCCCCGGGAGCGGGAGGGCCGTTACGAGCAGTACTTC. Encoded protein: CSAPREREGRYEQYF.

This chain's CDR3 is CASSLEGQGMYNEQFF. In DNA form, the CDR3 reads TGTGCCAGCAGCTTAGAGGGGCAGGGAATGTACAATGAGCAGTTCTTC. The chain recombines TRBV7-9 with TRBJ2-1; tentative D call: TRBD1 (5 bases). Between the trimmed V and J ends, which lost 1 base and 4 bases, there was a span of 14 bases. The length of the CDR3 is 16 residues. CDR1 and CDR2 (germline): SEHNR, FQNEAQ (reference sequence). Variable domain in full (rest from reference TRBV7-9 and TRBJ2-1): DTGVSQNPRHKITKRGQNVTFRCDPISEHNRLYWYRQTLGQGPEFLTYFQNEAQLEKSRLLSDRFSAERPKGSFSTLEIQRTEQGDSAMYLCASSLEGQGMYNEQFFGPGTRLTVL.

This chain connects TRBV14 to TRBJ2-4; TRBD2 matches 15 bases. The CDR3 totals 20 residues. Germline CDR1 reads SGHDN; CDR2 reads FVKESK. Germline trimming cut 0 bases from V and 3 bases from J; bases unmatched to any gene: 9. CDR3 loop: CASSQEPGLAGGWGKNIQYF. For the CDR3, the DNA is TGTGCCAGCAGCCAAGAACCGGGACTAGCGGGAGGCTGGGGCAAAAACATTCAGTACTTC.

V usage is TRBV7-9 and J usage is TRBJ2-1; D gene uncertain. Germline assignment: CDR1 SEHNR and CDR2 FQNEAQ (reference sequence). The CDR3 has 15 residues. V gave up 5 bases and J gave up 0 bases, with 11 bases separating them. CDR3 nucleotide sequence: TGTGCCAGCAGCACCCCGGTGAGCTCCTACAATGAGCAGTTCTTC. As protein: CASSTPVSSYNEQFF.

This clonotype was picked up a small number of times. The chain couples TRBV9 to TRBJ1-1, with TRBD1 matching 7 bases. From germline, CDR1 is SGDLS and CDR2 YYNGEE. The CDR3 is 16 amino acids. After removal of 3 bases from V and 6 bases from J, the junction contained 14 bases not matched to a gene. CDR3 sequence reads: CASSGGTDHLGSEAFF. CDR3 in DNA: TGTGCCAGCAGCGGGGGGACAGACCATCTCGGGTCTGAAGCTTTCTTT.

The rearrangement links TRBV7-9 to TRBJ2-7, with TRBD2 matching 7 bases. Losses at the gene ends were 5 bases for V and 0 bases for J; bases not matched to a gene: 4. This CDR3 comprises 14 residues. From germline, CDR1 is SEHNR and CDR2 FQNEAQ (reference sequence). CDR3 residues: CASSARGNSYEQYF. In DNA form, the CDR3 reads TGTGCCAGCAGCGCGCGGGGGAACTCCTACGAGCAGTACTTC. Variable domain in full (rest from reference TRBV7-9 and TRBJ2-7): DTGVSQNPRHKITKRGQNVTFRCDPISEHNRLYWYRQTLGQGPEFLTYFQNEAQLEKSRLLSDRFSAERPKGSFSTLEIQRTEQGDSAMYLCASSARGNSYEQYFGPGTRLTVT.

The gene calls are TRBV5-5 and TRBJ2-3, with TRBD2 matching over 10 bases. This CDR3 has 16 amino acids. The J segment lost 1 base and the V segment lost 3 bases, leaving 5 bases of the junction unmatched. The V gene's germline CDR1 is SGHKS and CDR2 YYEKEE (reference sequence). The CDR3 here is CASSYPSGGRTDTQYF. The CDR3 DNA sequence: TGTGCCAGCAGCTACCCTAGCGGGGGACGCACAGATACGCAGTATTTT.

This clonotype was detected ten times or more. The V gene is TRBV4-2, the J gene TRBJ2-2, with 7 bases lining up with TRBD2. Per the germline V gene, CDR1 is LGHNA and CDR2 is YNFKEQ. Trimming took 0 bases from V and 2 from J; bases not matched to a gene: 6. The CDR3 spans 17 residues. The CDR3 bases are TGTGCCAGCAGCCAAGATCTTAGCGGGTTTAACACCGGGGAGCTGTTTTTT. Its protein is CASSQDLSGFNTGELFF.